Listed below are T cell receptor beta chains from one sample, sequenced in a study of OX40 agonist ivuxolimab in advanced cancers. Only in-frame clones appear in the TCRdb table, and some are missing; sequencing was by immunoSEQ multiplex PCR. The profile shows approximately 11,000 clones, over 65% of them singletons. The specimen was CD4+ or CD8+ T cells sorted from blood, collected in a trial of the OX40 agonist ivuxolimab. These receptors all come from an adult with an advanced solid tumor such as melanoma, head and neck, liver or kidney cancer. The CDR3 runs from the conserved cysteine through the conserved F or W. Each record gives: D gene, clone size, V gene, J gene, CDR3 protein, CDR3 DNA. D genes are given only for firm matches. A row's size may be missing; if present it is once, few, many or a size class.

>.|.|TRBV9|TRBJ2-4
CASSVGGALAKNIQYF
TGTGCCAGCAGCGTAGGGGGGGCCCTAGCCAAAAACATTCAGTACTTC
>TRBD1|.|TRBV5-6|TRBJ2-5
CASSWSTGGLGETQYF
TGTGCCAGCAGCTGGTCGACAGGGGGCTTAGGGGAGACCCAGTACTTC
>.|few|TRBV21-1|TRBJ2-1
CARRVRVESGEQFF
TGTGCCAGGCGGGTTAGGGTCGAGAGTGGTGAGCAGTTCTTC
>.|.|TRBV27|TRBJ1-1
CASSLWGLNGPEAFF
TGTGCCAGCAGTTTATGGGGTTTGAATGGACCTGAAGCTTTCTTT
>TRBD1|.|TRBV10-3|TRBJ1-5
CAISEDDRGPDQPQHF
TGTGCCATCAGTGAGGACGACAGGGGGCCCGATCAGCCCCAGCATTTT
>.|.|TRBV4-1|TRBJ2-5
CASSFLSGGLETQYF
TGCGCCAGCAGCTTCTTGAGTGGGGGTCTGGAGACCCAGTACTTC
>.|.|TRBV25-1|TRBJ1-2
CASAGAWDGYGYTF
TGTGCCAGCGCAGGTGCGTGGGACGGCTATGGCTACACCTTC
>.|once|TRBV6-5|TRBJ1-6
CASSQLGPLHF
TGTGCCAGCAGTCAACTCGGACCCCTCCACTTT
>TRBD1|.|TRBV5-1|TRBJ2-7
CASSSVGTGIYEQYF
TGCGCCAGCAGCTCGGTGGGGACAGGGATCTACGAGCAGTACTTC
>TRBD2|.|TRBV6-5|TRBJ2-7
CASSEEGLGVSKQYF
TGTGCCAGCAGCGAGGAGGGACTAGGAGTGTCCAAGCAGTACTTC
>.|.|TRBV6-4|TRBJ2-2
CASSDSVSGTNTGELFF
TGTGCCAGCAGTGACTCTGTAAGCGGAACGAACACCGGGGAGCTGTTTTTT
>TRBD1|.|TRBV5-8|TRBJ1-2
CASSLHGDRGLNGYTF
TGTGCCAGCAGCTTACATGGGGACAGGGGGTTAAATGGCTACACCTTC
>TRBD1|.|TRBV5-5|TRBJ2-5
CASSLTGQGQETQYF
TGTGCCAGCAGCTTAACGGGACAGGGCCAAGAGACCCAGTACTTC
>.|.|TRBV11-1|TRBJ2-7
CASSLEGDSSYEQYF
TGTGCCAGCAGCTTAGAGGGGGATTCTTCCTACGAGCAGTACTTC
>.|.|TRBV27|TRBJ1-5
CASSLGQRQPQHF
TGTGCCAGCAGTTTAGGGCAACGACAGCCCCAGCATTTT
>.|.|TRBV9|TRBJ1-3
CASSPAGGNTIYF
TGTGCCAGCAGCCCGGCCGGGGGAAACACCATATATTTT
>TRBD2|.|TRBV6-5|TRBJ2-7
CASSSSGGADEQYF
TGTGCCAGCAGCTCTAGCGGGGGGGCCGACGAGCAGTACTTC
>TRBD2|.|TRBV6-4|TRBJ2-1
CASSDSSGGLNEQFF
TGTGCCAGCAGTGACTCTAGCGGGGGCCTGAATGAGCAGTTCTTC
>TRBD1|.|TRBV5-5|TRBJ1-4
CASSSPQGAGEKLFF
TGTGCCAGCAGCTCCCCTCAGGGGGCGGGTGAAAAACTGTTTTTT
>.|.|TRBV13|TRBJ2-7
CASSPDWGSTEQYF
TGTGCCAGCAGCCCCGACTGGGGGAGTACCGAGCAGTACTTC
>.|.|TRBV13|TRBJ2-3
CASSLEGGSTDTQYF
TGTGCCAGCAGCTTAGAAGGTGGGAGCACAGATACGCAGTATTTT
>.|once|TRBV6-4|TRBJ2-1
CASSATDYSSYNEQFF
TGTGCCAGCAGTGCAACAGATTATTCCTCCTACAATGAGCAGTTCTTC
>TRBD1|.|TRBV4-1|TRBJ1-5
CASSDSTGDYQPQHF
TGCGCCAGCAGCGACTCGACAGGGGACTATCAGCCCCAGCATTTT
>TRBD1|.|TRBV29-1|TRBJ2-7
CSVGTGANSYEQYF
TGCAGCGTTGGGACAGGGGCAAACTCCTACGAGCAGTACTTC
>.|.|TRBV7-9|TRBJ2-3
CASSLLSTDTQYF
TGTGCCAGCAGCTTGTTGAGCACAGATACGCAGTATTTT
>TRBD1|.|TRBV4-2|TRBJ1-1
CASSQYREGAGTTEAFF
TGTGCCAGCAGCCAATATCGCGAGGGGGCGGGGACCACTGAAGCTTTCTTT
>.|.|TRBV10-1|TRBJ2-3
CASSDSAGRTDTQYF
TGCGCCAGCAGTGATTCGGCGGGGAGGACAGATACGCAGTATTTT
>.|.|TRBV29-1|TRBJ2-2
CSVDPTNTGELFF
TGCAGCGTGGACCCCACAAACACCGGGGAGCTGTTTTTT
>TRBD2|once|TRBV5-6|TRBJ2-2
CASSLGMILAGNTGELFF
TGTGCCAGCAGCTTGGGGATGATTCTAGCGGGAAACACCGGGGAGCTGTTTTTT
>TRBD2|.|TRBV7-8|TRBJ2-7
CASSPRGSGSHEQYF
TGTGCCAGCAGCCCCCGGGGTAGCGGGAGTCACGAGCAGTACTTC
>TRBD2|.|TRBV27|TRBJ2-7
CASSFLTSGIGDEQYF
TGTGCCAGCAGTTTCTTAACTAGCGGGATAGGAGACGAGCAGTACTTC
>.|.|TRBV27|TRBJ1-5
CASSLKGSYSNQPQHF
TGTGCCAGCAGTTTAAAGGGAAGTTATAGCAATCAGCCCCAGCATTTT
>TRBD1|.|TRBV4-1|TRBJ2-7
CASSQAGTGAYEQYF
TGCGCCAGCAGCCAAGCCGGGACAGGGGCCTACGAGCAGTACTTC
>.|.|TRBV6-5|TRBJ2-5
CASSLTGRGETQYF
TGTGCCAGCAGTCTAACAGGGAGAGGGGAGACCCAGTACTTC
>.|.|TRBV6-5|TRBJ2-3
CASGAPTDTQYF
TGTGCCAGCGGGGCCCCTACAGATACGCAGTATTTT
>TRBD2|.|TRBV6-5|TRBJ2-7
CASSKLAGESYEQYF
TGTGCCAGCAGTAAACTAGCGGGGGAGTCCTACGAGCAGTACTTC
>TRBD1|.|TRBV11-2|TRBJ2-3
CASSLNLDRHTQYF
TGTGCCAGCAGCTTAAACCTGGACAGGCATACGCAGTATTTT
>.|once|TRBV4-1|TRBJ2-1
CASSPGSGFNEQFF
TGCGCCAGCAGCCCAGGCTCCGGCTTCAATGAGCAGTTCTTC
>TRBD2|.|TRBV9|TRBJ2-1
CASSFSGSSYNEQFF
TGTGCCAGCAGCTTTAGCGGGAGCTCCTACAATGAGCAGTTCTTC
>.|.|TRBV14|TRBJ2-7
CASSPWGTRSYEQYF
TGTGCCAGCAGCCCCTGGGGGACACGCTCCTACGAGCAGTACTTC
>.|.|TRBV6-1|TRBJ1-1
CAGGGQNTEAFF
TGTGCCGGTGGTGGGCAGAACACTGAAGCTTTCTTT
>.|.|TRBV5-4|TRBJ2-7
CASSLGGVEQYF
TGTGCCAGCAGCTTGGGGGGGGTTGAGCAGTACTTC
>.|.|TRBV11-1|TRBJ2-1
CASSLTGPEQFF
TGTGCCAGCAGCTTAACGGGTCCTGAGCAGTTCTTC
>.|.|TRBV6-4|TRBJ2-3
CASSYSPRTASTDTQYF
TGTGCCAGCAGTTACTCCCCGCGGACGGCCAGCACAGATACGCAGTATTTT
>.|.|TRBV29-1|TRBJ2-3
CSVGAESTDTQYF
TGCAGCGTTGGAGCGGAATCCACAGATACGCAGTATTTT
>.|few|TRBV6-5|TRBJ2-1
CASSLDRQNEQFF
TGTGCCAGCAGTCTAGACAGGCAAAATGAGCAGTTCTTC
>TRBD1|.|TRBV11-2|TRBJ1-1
CASSRRQGLDTEAFF
TGTGCCAGCAGCCGACGACAGGGGTTGGACACTGAAGCTTTCTTT
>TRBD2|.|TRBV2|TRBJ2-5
CASSARTSGDQETQYF
TGTGCCAGCAGTGCCCGGACTAGCGGGGACCAAGAGACCCAGTACTTC
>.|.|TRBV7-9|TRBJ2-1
CASSGPGQGRFF
TGTGCCAGCAGCGGGCCGGGTCAGGGTCGGTTCTTC
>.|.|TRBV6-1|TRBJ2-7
CASSEGGVTDSEQYF
TGTGCCAGCAGTGAGGGCGGGGTTACGGACTCCGAGCAGTACTTC
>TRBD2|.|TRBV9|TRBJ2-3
CASEASGNTDTQYF
TGTGCCAGCGAGGCTAGCGGAAACACAGATACGCAGTATTTT
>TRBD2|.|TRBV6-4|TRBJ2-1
CASARSAGEVNEQFF
TGTGCCAGCGCGCGGAGCGCGGGAGAGGTCAATGAGCAGTTCTTC
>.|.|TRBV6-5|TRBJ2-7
CASSPVTGSIYEQYF
TGTGCCAGCAGCCCAGTGACGGGGTCTATCTACGAGCAGTACTTC
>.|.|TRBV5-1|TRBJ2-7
CASSFTPSYEQYF
TGCGCCAGCAGCTTTACTCCAAGCTACGAGCAGTACTTC
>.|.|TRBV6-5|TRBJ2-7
CASRDGLFYEQYF
TGTGCCAGCAGGGACGGACTATTCTACGAGCAGTACTTC
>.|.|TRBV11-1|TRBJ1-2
CASSLSGGKFDGYTF
TGTGCCAGCAGCTTATCCGGAGGAAAGTTTGATGGCTACACCTTC
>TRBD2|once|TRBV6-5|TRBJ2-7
CANPGTRSGEQYF
TGTGCCAACCCCGGGACTAGATCAGGCGAGCAGTACTTC
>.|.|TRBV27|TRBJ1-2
CASRDGPDRHYGYTF
TGTGCCAGCAGGGACGGACCCGACAGGCACTATGGCTACACCTTC
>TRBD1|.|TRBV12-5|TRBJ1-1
CASGLVLGTDAPEAFF
TGTGCTAGTGGTTTGGTACTCGGGACAGACGCCCCCGAAGCTTTCTTT